The clone carrying this T cell receptor beta chain was seen repeatedly, ten times or more. Its antigen is currently unknown. V lost 4 bases and J 4 bases, leaving 12 bases between the germline ends. This CDR3 is 14 amino acids long. CDR1 and CDR2 (germline): SGHKS, YYEKEE (reference sequence). These data are taken from a study of molecular identifiers for immune sequencing clone quantification. Study-wide findings and caveats: Barcode collisions between identical TCR molecules could shrink estimates of highly expanded clone sizes.

Naive CD8 sequencing libraries were generated from around 18,000 to 910,000 sorted cells, with 10%, 30% or 50% RNA as input. Bulk TCR libraries used previously described methods and listed TCR primers. TCRdb re-analysed the PCR reads in MiXCR, keeping a single row per CDR3 protein. Found here are under 650,000 distinct CDR3 sequences, 15% to 20% of them singletons; the top ten hold roughly 0.85%. This clonotype was obtained from a human donor in good health. Some libraries in this study had Jurkat cell RNA spiked in. Sequencing input: naive CD8+ T cells from blood, with Jurkat cell RNA spiked in. Subset noted: FACS-sorted CD8+CD4-CCR7+CD45RA+ naive T cells. The chain is built from TRBV5-5 and TRBJ2-1; D might be TRBD1 (5 bases). CDR3 nucleotides: TGTGCCAGCAGCCGACAGAGAGAGTACAATGAGCAGTTCTTC. Its protein product is CASSRQREYNEQFF.